These T cell receptor beta chains were read from a single sample in a study of cytomegalovirus exposure and HLA in healthy donors. Assay: immunoSEQ multiplex PCR; the TCRdb copy retains only in-frame clones and omits some. The repertoire table contains under 100,000 clones. Source material: PBMCs. These TCRs come from a woman under 40 in good health and CMV-seronegative. Both conserved end residues are part of each CDR3. A D gene is named only where the DNA matches it firmly.

V,D,J,DNA,CDR3
TRBV4-2,TRBD2,TRBJ2-3,TGTGCCAGCAGCCAGGCTTTGAGGGAGGGCCGGGCAGATACGCAGTATTTT,CASSQALREGRADTQYF
TRBV6-4,TRBD2,TRBJ2-2,TGTGCCAGCAGTGACTCAGTCCTAGCGGGAGGGACCGGGGAGCTGTTTTTT,CASSDSVLAGGTGELFF
TRBV6-1,TRBD1,TRBJ1-2,TGTGCCAGCAGTGATGGCAGGGGGATTGGAGATGGCTACACCTTC,CASSDGRGIGDGYTF
TRBV5-1,-,TRBJ2-3,TGCGCCAGCAGCTTGGCCTTAAGGAGAGATACGCAGTATTTT,CASSLALRRDTQYF
TRBV6-5,-,TRBJ1-3,TGTGCCAGCAGTTACAACAGGGCGGACACCATATATTTT,CASSYNRADTIYF
TRBV11-2,TRBD2,TRBJ2-1,TGTGCCAGCAGCCAGACTAGCGGGGCCTACAATGAGCAGTTCTTC,CASSQTSGAYNEQFF
TRBV11-1,TRBD2,TRBJ2-1,TGTGCCAGCAGCCCAGAGGGACTAGCGGGGGGTTACTCCTACAATGAGCAGTTCTTC,CASSPEGLAGGYSYNEQFF
TRBV19,TRBD1,TRBJ2-2,TGTGCCAGTACCACTGCCGGGACAGGGGGCTCAAACACCGGGGAGCTGTTTTTT,CASTTAGTGGSNTGELFF
TRBV28,TRBD1,TRBJ1-3,TGTGCCAGCAGTTTAAGTATGCCGGGACAGTTAACCTCTGGAAACACCATATATTTT,CASSLSMPGQLTSGNTIYF
TRBV7-6,TRBD1,TRBJ2-2,TGTGCCAGCAGCTTATTTCCGGTCGGAACAGGGGGAGACACCGGGGAGCTGTTTTTT,CASSLFPVGTGGDTGELFF
TRBV6-5,TRBD1,TRBJ2-2,TGTGCCAGCAGCTTGTCACAGGGGGCCGGGGAGCTGTTTTTT,CASSLSQGAGELFF
TRBV5-4,-,TRBJ1-2,TGTGCCAGCAGCCTAGGGGGACCTAACTATGGCTACACCTTC,CASSLGGPNYGYTF
TRBV4-1,TRBD2,TRBJ2-7,TGCGCCAGCAGCCGCCCTCAGACGGGACTAGCTGACTACGAGCAGTACTTC,CASSRPQTGLADYEQYF
TRBV5-1,-,TRBJ2-7,TGCGCCAGCAGCCTGCTGGCCAAAGGAGGGTACGAGCAGTACTTC,CASSLLAKGGYEQYF
TRBV2,TRBD1,TRBJ2-6,TGTGCCAGCAGTGATGTAGGGGGACAGGGAGCCCACCTCTCTGGGGCCAACGTCCTGACTTTC,CASSDVGGQGAHLSGANVLTF
TRBV27,-,TRBJ2-1,TGTGCCAGCAGTCCCCTGGCACCCCGCTCCTACAATGAGCAGTTCTTC,CASSPLAPRSYNEQFF
TRBV11-2,TRBD1,TRBJ1-6,TGTGCCAGCAGCTTAGATAGGGACAGGGGTTATTCACCCCTCCACTTT,CASSLDRDRGYSPLHF
TRBV18,-,TRBJ1-4,TGTGCCAGCTCACCACAGGGAGTCAGGAATGAAAAACTGTTTTTT,CASSPQGVRNEKLFF
TRBV6-6,TRBD1,TRBJ1-1,TGTGCCAGCAGTTACCTTACCGGGACAGGGGGCGGGTCTTTCTTT,CASSYLTGTGGGSFF
TRBV7-6,-,TRBJ2-7,TGTGCCAGCAGCTTAGGGGCAAATGACTACGAGCAGTACTTC,CASSLGANDYEQYF
TRBV7-8,-,TRBJ1-2,TGTGCCAGCAGCTTACCGGGGGATCGAGGCTACACCTTC,CASSLPGDRGYTF
TRBV2,TRBD1,TRBJ1-3,TGTGCCAGCAGGGTAGGGACAGCTGGAAACACCATATATTTT,CASRVGTAGNTIYF
TRBV5-1,TRBD1,TRBJ1-6,TGCGCCAGCAGCCCGGACAGGGGCCATTCACCCCTCCACTTT,CASSPDRGHSPLHF
TRBV28,-,TRBJ2-5,TGTGCCAGCAGTTTAGGTTCCACAGAGTACCAAGAGACCCAGTACTTC,CASSLGSTEYQETQYF
TRBV5-4,TRBD1,TRBJ1-2,TGTGCCAGCAGCTTGGGGGACAGGAGTAACTATGGCTACACCTTC,CASSLGDRSNYGYTF
TRBV11-2,TRBD2,TRBJ2-7,TGTGCCAGCAGCCCCACATCTAGCGGGTATACCTACGAGCAGTACTTC,CASSPTSSGYTYEQYF
TRBV10-2,TRBD1,TRBJ1-1,TGCGCCAGCCGGATTAGGGGGCTGATCACTGAAGCTTTCTTT,CASRIRGLITEAFF
TRBV10-3,-,TRBJ1-2,TGTGCCATACGGACAGTAGCTAACTATGGCTACACCTTC,CAIRTVANYGYTF
TRBV18,TRBD2,TRBJ2-7,TGTGCCAGCTCCCCGGGGGAGGGGTTATGGTACGAGCAGTACTTC,CASSPGEGLWYEQYF
TRBV21-1,-,TRBJ1-4,TGTGCCAGCAGCAAAGACAGGAAGGAAAAACTGTTTTTT,CASSKDRKEKLFF
TRBV28,TRBD1,TRBJ1-2,TGTGCCAGCAGTCTCCCGGGACAGGGGGCCGGCGGCTACACCTTC,CASSLPGQGAGGYTF
TRBV5-1,TRBD1,TRBJ2-7,TGCGCCAGCAGCGTAAATCGGGACAGGGGAACCCACGAGCAGTACTTC,CASSVNRDRGTHEQYF
TRBV5-1,TRBD2,TRBJ2-1,TGCGCCAGCAGCTTTCTAGCGGGGGGGGCGTACAATGAGCAGTTCTTC,CASSFLAGGAYNEQFF
TRBV19,TRBD1,TRBJ2-3,TGTGCCAGTAGTCCGACAGGGGGCAAGGCAGATACGCAGTATTTT,CASSPTGGKADTQYF
TRBV5-8,-,TRBJ1-6,TGTGCCAGCAGCCGAGGGGGTAGCAGGGGTACACCCCTCCACTTT,CASSRGGSRGTPLHF
TRBV11-2,TRBD2,TRBJ2-1,TGTGCCAGCAGCTTAGCCCTAGCGGGGATGGATGAGCAGTTCTTC,CASSLALAGMDEQFF
TRBV29-1,-,TRBJ1-1,TGCAGCGTTGAACGTTTGACAGTAAACACTGAAGCTTTCTTT,CSVERLTVNTEAFF
TRBV29-1,TRBD1,TRBJ1-5,TGCAGCGTTATCGACAGGGGGGGTGGGCCCCAGCATTTT,CSVIDRGGGPQHF
TRBV2,-,TRBJ2-1,TGTGCCAGCCGGGGGTCCTACAATGAGCAGTTCTTC,CASRGSYNEQFF
TRBV27,-,TRBJ2-4,TGTGCCAGCAGTTTACCGGGGGTAGCCAAAAACATTCAGTACTTC,CASSLPGVAKNIQYF
TRBV5-4,-,TRBJ2-5,TGTGCCAGCAGCCGGACAAGCCAAGAGACCCAGTACTTC,CASSRTSQETQYF
TRBV28,TRBD1,TRBJ2-7,TGTGCCAGCAGGCCTCATCGACAGGGAAACTACGAGCAGTACTTC,CASRPHRQGNYEQYF
TRBV4-1,-,TRBJ2-1,TGCGCCAGCAGCCCCTGGCAGGGGAACAACAATGAGCAGTTCTTC,CASSPWQGNNNEQFF
TRBV23-1,-,TRBJ2-5,TGCGCCAGCGGGCGGGGCCCCCAAGAGACCCAGTACTTC,CASGRGPQETQYF
TRBV6-5,TRBD2,TRBJ2-3,TGTGCCAGCAGCCAGGGACTAGATACAGATACGCAGTATTTT,CASSQGLDTDTQYF
TRBV19,-,TRBJ1-1,TGTGCCAGTAGTATTTCGGCGGAGAGGACTGAAGCTTTCTTT,CASSISAERTEAFF
TRBV10-3,TRBD2,TRBJ2-1,TGTGCCATCAGTGACCCGTCAGCGGGAGCCAATGGTTTAAATGAGCAGTTCTTC,CAISDPSAGANGLNEQFF
TRBV27,TRBD1,TRBJ1-5,TGTGCCAGCAGGCCGATGGACAGGGGGAGGGATCAGCCCCAGCATTTT,CASRPMDRGRDQPQHF
TRBV7-2,-,TRBJ1-5,TGTGCCAGCAGCTTAGAATTACTGAGTTGGAATCAGCCCCAGCATTTT,CASSLELLSWNQPQHF